This T cell receptor beta chain was found in a study of T cell responses to AZD1222 COVID-19 vaccine. Overall study results and limits: Along spike, vaccine-associated CD4 TCRs were found throughout, with dominance at 160-218 and 743-854. Samples come after the peak T cell response, not at day 14. Donors in the cohort were predominantly white British and more often female, and clonal diversity was possibly underestimated. Increased Spike-specific TCR breadth and depth were observed after two AZD1222 doses.

Remarks on this clone: Antigen specificity is unknown.

From germline, CDR1 is LNHDA and CDR2 SQIVND (reference sequence). CDR3 length: 16 amino acids. V lost 4 bases and J 4 bases, leaving 17 bases between the germline ends. Assay used: immunoSEQ multiplex PCR; TCRdb lists only in-frame clones, some missing. This repertoire shows about 130,000 clones, more than 85% found once; its top ten account for 5% to 5.5%. The genes are TRBV19 and TRBJ1-5; possible D gene TRBD1, 6 bases. This sample comprised peripheral blood, obtained on day 0 of AZD1222 vaccination. This TCR was recovered from an adult in good health. The CDR3 region is CASSKDSGIVNQPQHF. CDR3 sequence (DNA): TGTGCCAGTAGTAAGGACAGTGGGATTGTTAATCAGCCCCAGCATTTT.